These T cell receptor beta chains were read from a single sample in a study of blood T cell repertoires in COVID-19. Sequenced by immunoSEQ multiplex PCR; TCRdb stores in-frame clones only, minus some. This sample yields 250,000 to 300,000 clones, of which 90% are seen a single time; 2% to 2.5% belongs to the top ten. Specimen: peripheral blood. These receptors all come from a woman in her fifties or sixties with COVID-19, enrolled during active disease. Each CDR3 is given with its conserved first and last residue. A D gene is named only where the DNA matches it firmly. Clone size is stated in some rows and not others, as once, few, many or a class when expanded.

D	length	V	J	size	DNA	CDR3
TRBD1	15	TRBV2	TRBJ2-4	NA	TGTGCCAGCAGTGAAAAGGGGACAGGGGAAAACATTCAGTACTTC	CASSEKGTGENIQYF
NA	14	TRBV9	TRBJ1-2	NA	TGTGCCAGCAGCGTAGGAGTGCAGGGCCATGGCTACACCTTC	CASSVGVQGHGYTF
TRBD1	16	TRBV2	TRBJ1-4	NA	TGTGCCAGCAGTAGACAGGGGCGACGTACTAATGAAAAACTGTTTTTT	CASSRQGRRTNEKLFF
TRBD2	14	TRBV2	TRBJ2-2	many	TGTGCCACGGGAGGGGAGCCTCCTACCGGGGAGCTGTTTTTT	CATGGEPPTGELFF
TRBD1	13	TRBV12-5	TRBJ1-2	NA	TGTGCTAGTGGTGAGACAGGGATAAGGGGCTACACCTTC	CASGETGIRGYTF
NA	17	TRBV20-1	TRBJ1-6	NA	TGCAGTGCTAGTGGTCTCAACCCGAGCTCCTATAATTCACCCCTCCACTTT	CSASGLNPSSYNSPLHF
TRBD2	12	TRBV12-3/TRBV12-4	TRBJ2-1	NA	TGTGCCAGCAGAGGCGGGGGGAATGAGCAGTTCTTC	CASRGGGNEQFF
TRBD1	15	TRBV2	TRBJ1-6	NA	TGTGCCAGCAGTACCGACAGGGGGGGTAATTCACCCCTCCACTTT	CASSTDRGGNSPLHF
TRBD1	14	TRBV5-6	TRBJ1-1	NA	TGTGCCAGCAGCAGGGACAGATTGAACACTGAAGCTTTCTTT	CASSRDRLNTEAFF
NA	14	TRBV7-2	TRBJ1-1	NA	TGTGCCAGCAGCCCCAGCGGGGGGCGACCCGAAGCTTTCTTT	CASSPSGGRPEAFF
TRBD1	15	TRBV19	TRBJ1-5	once	TGTGCCAGTAGTATTTCAGGGGGCTTGAATCAGCCCCAGCATTTT	CASSISGGLNQPQHF
NA	12	TRBV30	TRBJ1-6	NA	TGTGCCTGGAGCCAGATCAATTCACCCCTCCACTTT	CAWSQINSPLHF
TRBD1	15	TRBV7-3	TRBJ2-5	once	TGTGCCAGCAGCTACCAGGGGGCGTCGGTCGAGACCCAGTACTTC	CASSYQGASVETQYF
NA	13	TRBV9	TRBJ1-2	NA	TGTGCCAGCAGCTCCAGCGCCAGGGATGGCTACACCTTC	CASSSSARDGYTF
TRBD1	19	TRBV7-6	TRBJ1-3	NA	TGTGCCAGCAGCTATCAATTCCCGGGACAGGGGTTTGCTGGAAACACCATATATTTT	CASSYQFPGQGFAGNTIYF
TRBD1	14	TRBV7-3	TRBJ2-7	few	TGTGCCAGCAGCTTAAGACAGGGTCCCTACGAGCAGTACTTC	CASSLRQGPYEQYF
TRBD1	14	TRBV7-2	TRBJ2-2	NA	TGTGCCAGCAGCCCCCGGACAGGGCCCGGGGAGCTGTTTTTT	CASSPRTGPGELFF
TRBD1	13	TRBV19	TRBJ1-5	NA	TGTGCCAGTAGTAGTAGGGGGCTTCAGCCCCAGCATTTT	CASSSRGLQPQHF
NA	15	TRBV2	TRBJ1-1	NA	TGTGCCAGCACTTCCGAGGGGGTGCGGAACACTGAAGCTTTCTTT	CASTSEGVRNTEAFF
TRBD1	13	TRBV6-2/TRBV6-3	TRBJ1-5	NA	TGTGCCAGCAGTGGGACAGGGAGTCAGCCCCAGCATTTT	CASSGTGSQPQHF
NA	16	TRBV21-1	TRBJ2-1	once	TGTGCCAGCAGCAGCCGACTAGCGATCACCTACAATGAGCAGTTCTTC	CASSSRLAITYNEQFF
NA	16	TRBV7-2	TRBJ2-2	once	TGTGCCAGCAGCCTACTCGTCAGGGGTAACACCGGGGAGCTGTTTTTT	CASSLLVRGNTGELFF
TRBD1	13	TRBV10-3	TRBJ1-1	NA	TGTGCCTCGAGGACAGGACTGAACACTGAAGCTTTCTTT	CASRTGLNTEAFF
TRBD1	13	TRBV12-3/TRBV12-4	TRBJ1-2	NA	TGTGCCAGCAGACGGGGACAGAGGTATGGCTACACCTTC	CASRRGQRYGYTF
NA	14	TRBV5-1	TRBJ2-5	NA	TGCGCCAGCAGCTTGGACGCGGGGTGGGAGACCCAGTACTTC	CASSLDAGWETQYF
TRBD1	13	TRBV7-3	TRBJ1-2	NA	TGTGCCAGCAGCGAACAACAGGGGTATGGCTACACCTTC	CASSEQQGYGYTF
TRBD1	19	TRBV6-2/TRBV6-3	TRBJ1-1	NA	TGTGCCAGCAGCCGACGGAGGGACAGGGGGCCTCAAAGGGGCACTGAAGCTTTCTTT	CASSRRRDRGPQRGTEAFF
NA	16	TRBV4-1	TRBJ1-3	NA	TGCGCCAGCAGCCAAGATGCTAGTGGAGGGGCCAACACCATATATTTT	CASSQDASGGANTIYF
NA	12	TRBV6-6	TRBJ1-2	NA	TGTGCCAGCAGTTACTCGGAGGGTTGGTCCACCTTC	CASSYSEGWSTF